The 17 T cell receptor beta chains given below trace back to one sample, sequenced in a study of post-analysis software for immune sequencing data. Study-level results: Among roughly five TRBV segments more frequent in patients than controls were TRBV5-6, TRBV5-1 and TRBV20-1.

These TCRs are of unknown antigen specificity. Libraries were made from TCR beta cDNA, and they carried unique molecular identifiers. TCRdb redid the calling of the PCR reads with MiXCR, one entry per CDR3 protein. The sample lists about 170,000 distinct CDR3 sequences, over 25% occurring once. Sequenced: blood. The receptors shown here come from a girl under 18 with multiple sclerosis.

The chain recombines TRBV27 with TRBJ1-1; 7 bases map to TRBD1. CDR1 is MNHEY and CDR2 is SMNVEV in the germline V gene (reference sequence). With 6 bases clipped from V and 3 bases from J, the junction kept 7 bases outside the gene matches. The CDR3 runs 14 residues. As DNA, the CDR3 is TGTGCCAGCAGGAGCACAGGGGCCGACACTGAAGCTTTCTTT. Its translation is CASRSTGADTEAFF.

This chain uses TRBV27 with TRBJ1-1, with D possibly being TRBD1 (5 bases). Deletions cut 5 bases from V and 5 bases from J, with 12 bases between. The CDR3 is 13 residues long. The V gene's germline CDR1 is MNHEY and CDR2 SMNVEV (reference sequence). In DNA form, the CDR3 reads TGTGCCAGCAGTCGGGAGGGGAGAACTGAAGCTTTCTTT. The encoded protein is CASSREGRTEAFF.

V is TRBV3-1 and J is TRBJ2-3; 8 bases map to TRBD1. The junction had 1 base not matched to a gene; V was cut back by 3 bases and J by 2 bases. Germline CDR1 is LGHDT and CDR2 is YNNKEL (reference sequence). The CDR3 length is 14 residues. The CDR3 spells CASSQGQDTDTQYF. The CDR3 coding sequence is TGTGCCAGCAGCCAGGGACAGGACACAGATACGCAGTATTTT.

This clonotype occurred a few times. The chain is built from TRBV2 and TRBJ2-1; 14 bases map to TRBD2. CDR3 length equals 14 residues. Germline loops: CDR1 SNHLY, CDR2 FYNNEI. The V and J ends lost 7 bases and 15 bases, in that order; junction bases with no gene match: 11. The CDR3 nucleotides are TGTGCCAGCACCACGGGACTAGCGGGAGAACAAGGGTTCTTC. It specifies CASTTGLAGEQGFF.

This clonotype was seen more than once but under ten times. The genes are TRBV30 and TRBJ2-7; tentatively, D is TRBD1 or TRBD2 (7 bases each). The germline CDR1 and CDR2 sequences are GTSNPN and SVGIG (reference sequence). The V end was cut by 4 bases, the J end by 5 bases, with 15 bases between. The CDR3 has 13 amino acids. The CDR3 region is CAWMWQGGNEQYF. The CDR3 coding sequence is TGTGCCTGGATGTGGCAGGGGGGGAACGAGCAGTACTTC.

About this clonotype itself: At one end, the junction sequence differs from germline, possibly due to a read error. CDR3: CACSLEENQPQHF. CDR3 coding DNA: TGTGCCTGCAGTTTAGAGGAGAATCAGCCCCAGCATTTT. J is TRBJ1-5 and V is TRBV12-3 or TRBV12-4; D remains ambiguous. The length of the CDR3 is 13 residues.

The rearrangement links TRBV9 to TRBJ1-2; TRBD1 is a possible D gene (6 bases). The CDR3 contains 13 residues. The V end was cut by 2 bases, the J end by 8 bases, with 13 bases between. CDR1 is SGDLS, CDR2 YYNGEE, per germline. The CDR3 protein is CASSVIPGQGYTF. In nucleotides, the CDR3 is TGTGCCAGCAGCGTCATCCCGGGACAAGGCTACACCTTC.

The chain joins TRBV3-1 to TRBJ1-1; no clear D. The length of the CDR3 is 14 residues. Germline loops: CDR1 LGHDT, CDR2 YNNKEL (reference sequence). The V gene lost 3 bases and the J gene lost 7 bases, with 15 bases spanning the gap. The CDR3 here is CASSQDDRTGEAFF. CDR3 nucleotides: TGTGCCAGCAGCCAGGACGACCGGACGGGTGAAGCTTTCTTT.

In its sample, this clonotype was seen a few times. This chain joins TRBV12-3 or TRBV12-4 and TRBJ1-2; D is unclear. The CDR3 sequence is 13 residues long. V shed 2 bases and J shed 5 bases, with 9 bases lying between them. The CDR3 DNA follows: TGTGCCAGCAGTTTAATGGGGATATATGGCTACACCTTC. Translating it yields CASSLMGIYGYTF.

In the case of this clonotype: This may be a read error: a much more frequent sequence differs by one nucleotide. The rearrangement joins TRBV20-1 to TRBJ2-7; the match to TRBD2 covers 10 bases. Per the germline V gene, CDR1 is DFQATT and CDR2 is SNEGSKA (reference sequence). The CDR3 extends over 17 amino acids. The V and J ends lost 3 bases and 7 bases, in that order; junction bases with no gene match: 18. The CDR3 protein is CSASGTSDILIYNEQYF. The CDR3 bases are TGCAGTGCTAGTGGGACTAGCGACATCTTGATCTACAATGAGCAGTACTTC.

This clonotype was recorded many times. The chain carries TRBV25-1 and TRBJ2-7; TRBD1 might be the D (6 bases). CDR1 is MGHDK and CDR2 is SYGVNS in the germline V gene. This CDR3 comprises 14 residues. Trimming left V 1 base short and J 1 base short, with 8 bases between. CDR3 in amino acids: CASSESGVSYEQYF. CDR3 nucleotides: TGTGCCAGCAGTGAATCAGGGGTATCCTACGAGCAGTACTTC.

This clonotype has just a few counts. A read error may be the cause here, since a much bigger clone is one base away. The V and J genes are TRBV7-2 and TRBJ2-1, with D tentatively TRBD1 or TRBD2 (5 bases each). The end of the DNA is better explained by TRBJ2-7, so the J call may be wrong. This CDR3 has 14 residues. Germline V gene data show CDR1 as SGHTA and CDR2 as FQGNSA. In DNA, the CDR3 is TGTGCCAGCAGCCTACTGGGACCTTACAATGAGCAGTACTTC. Protein sequence: CASSLLGPYNEQYF.

This clonotype was picked up many times. The chain is built from TRBV18 and TRBJ2-7; possible D gene TRBD1, 5 bases. Trimming cost V 2 bases and J 0 bases, with 8 bases left between them. CDR3 length equals 14 residues. From germline, CDR1 is KGHSH and CDR2 LQKENI. The CDR3 DNA follows: TGTGCCAGCTCACCAAACCAGGGCTCCTACGAGCAGTACTTC. Amino acid sequence: CASSPNQGSYEQYF.

As concerns this clonotype: It may be a read error: a sequence one base away is much more abundant. This sequence joins TRBV7-6 and TRBJ2-1; D gene unclear. The CDR3 covers 17 residues. Germline V CDR1 and CDR2: SGHVS, FNYEAQ. In DNA form, the CDR3 reads TGTGCCAGCAGCTTATGGTACCCTGGAATCTCCTGCAATGAGCAGTTCTTC. It is translated as CASSLWYPGISCNEQFF. The whole variable domain, remainder taken from reference TRBV7-6 and TRBJ2-1, is GAGVSQSPRYKVTKRGQDVALRCDPISGHVSLYWYRQALGQGPEFLTYFNYEAQQDKSGLPNDRFSAERPEGSISTLTIQRTEQRDSAMYRCASSLWYPGISCNEQFFGPGTRLTVL.

This clonotype has only one observation. The rearrangement uses TRBV15 and TRBJ1-5, with TRBD1 matching 9 bases. Germline V gene sequence: CDR1 LNHNV, CDR2 YYDKDF (reference sequence). The CDR3 has 17 residues. V gave up 0 bases and J gave up 4 bases; unmatched junction bases: 7. The CDR3 spells CATSRDGTGIANQPQHF. CDR3 nucleotide sequence: TGTGCCACCAGCAGAGATGGGACAGGGATAGCGAATCAGCCCCAGCATTTT.

Worth noting for this clonotype: A much larger clone differs by one base, so this may be a read error. The rearrangement joins TRBV3-1 to TRBJ1-2; no firm D call. CDR3 length: 12 residues. Trimming took 3 bases from V and 8 from J, leaving 10 bases between them. Looked up from germline, CDR1 is LGHDT and CDR2 is YNNKEL (reference sequence). CDR3 in DNA: TGTGCCAGCAGCCACGGCGCCGGAGGCTACACCTTC. Its translation: CASSHGAGGYTF.

The V gene is TRBV27, the J gene TRBJ2-1; TRBD2 matches at 8 bases. CDR1 MNHEY and CDR2 SMNVEV come from the germline V gene (reference sequence). V was clipped by 3 bases and J by 7 bases; unmatched bases: 14. CDR3 length: 17 amino acids. The CDR3 reads CASSFYPQPASGNEQFF. The CDR3 coding sequence is TGTGCCAGCAGTTTTTATCCCCAGCCAGCTAGCGGGAATGAGCAGTTCTTC.